The 28 T cell receptor beta chains below all came from one sample that was sequenced in a study of shared clonotypes between healthy human individuals. The protocol was immunoSEQ multiplex PCR, while the TCRdb copy is restricted to in-frame clones and leaves out a portion. In the table there are around 1,100,000 clones, around 77% of which are singletons. Sequencing was carried out using memory CD4+ T cells from PBMCs. Subset in this sample: CD45RA-negative fraction. The receptors originated from a man aged 18-30 years in good health. Some clones in this sample may be carry-over from other donors' samples.

The chain couples TRBV6-6 to TRBJ1-1; D gene ambiguous. This CDR3 is built from 13 residues. CDR1 MNHNY and CDR2 SVGAGI come from the germline V gene (reference sequence). Trimming took 8 bases from V and 10 from J, leaving 20 bases between them. In DNA, the CDR3 is TGTGCCAGCCCCCGCAGACTTTCTAGCCGAGCTTTCTTT. It codes for CASPRRLSSRAFF.

Comment on this clone: A much larger clonotype is one base distant, so this may be a read error. The genes are TRBV25-1 and TRBJ2-4; 8 nucleotides agree with TRBD2. CDR1 is MGHDK and CDR2 is SYGVNS in the germline V gene. The CDR3 length is 17 residues. CDR3 sequence: CASSGRVAGSAKNIRYF. CDR3 nucleotide sequence: TGTGCCAGCAGTGGACGGGTAGCGGGATCAGCCAAAAACATTCGGTACTTC.

V is TRBV5-1 and J is TRBJ2-5, with D unresolved. Germline assignment: CDR1 SGHRS and CDR2 YFSETQ. The CDR3 consists of 14 residues. V lost 2 bases to trimming and J lost 0 bases, with 8 bases between them. The chain's CDR3 is CASSFDSYQETQYF. The CDR3 nucleotides read TGCGCCAGCAGCTTCGACTCTTACCAAGAGACCCAGTACTTC.

This chain uses TRBV11-2 with TRBJ2-1; no clear D gene. This CDR3 contains 14 residues. Germline lookup yields CDR1 SGHAT and CDR2 FQNNGV. Trimming took 0 bases from V and 8 from J, leaving 11 bases between them. This chain's CDR3 is CASSLDPVVDEQFF. The CDR3 DNA is TGTGCCAGCAGCTTAGACCCCGTCGTGGATGAGCAGTTCTTC.

The chain links TRBV19 to TRBJ1-5, with a possible D match to TRBD1 (5 bases). The V gene lost 5 bases and the J gene lost 5 bases, with 13 bases spanning the gap. The germline gives CDR1 LNHDA, CDR2 SQIVND (reference sequence). The CDR3 spans 14 residues. This CDR3 reads CASSEDTYDQPQHF. As DNA, the CDR3 is TGTGCCAGTAGTGAGGACACTTACGATCAGCCCCAGCATTTT.

The gene calls are TRBV7-9 and TRBJ1-1; D is uncertain. The CDR3 runs to 13 residues. V gave up 4 bases and J gave up 5 bases, with 11 bases separating them. Germline assignment: CDR1 SEHNR and CDR2 FQNEAQ (reference sequence). CDR3 protein: CASSSQSTTEAFF. Here the CDR3 DNA reads TGTGCCAGCAGCTCCCAAAGTACGACTGAAGCTTTCTTT. Filled out from reference TRBV7-9 and TRBJ1-1, the complete variable domain reads DTGVSQNPRHKITKRGQNVTFRCDPISEHNRLYWYRQTLGQGPEFLTYFQNEAQLEKSRLLSDRFSAERPKGSFSTLEIQRTEQGDSAMYLCASSSQSTTEAFFGQGTRLTVV.

The chain is built from TRBV15 and TRBJ2-5; tentatively, D is TRBD2 (5 bases). V was cut by 0 bases and J by 7 bases, with 15 bases left in between. This CDR3 has 15 residues. Germline V gene sequence: CDR1 LNHNV, CDR2 YYDKDF (reference sequence). The CDR3 loop is CATSREPRQRGTQYF. The CDR3 coding sequence is TGTGCCACCAGCAGAGAGCCCCGGCAACGGGGGACCCAGTACTTC.

This chain joins TRBV5-4 and TRBJ2-1; 10 bases map to TRBD2. The CDR3 covers 20 residues. With V trimmed by 3 bases and J by 0 bases, 15 bases remained unmatched. The germline V gene has CDR1 SGHNT and CDR2 YYREEE (reference sequence). CDR3 in amino acids: CASSSLPSGSFFISYNEQFF. CDR3 coding DNA: TGTGCCAGCAGCTCCCTCCCTAGCGGGAGCTTTTTTATCTCCTACAATGAGCAGTTCTTC.

V usage is TRBV4-2 and J usage is TRBJ1-5; D might be TRBD1 (6 bases). Per the germline V gene, CDR1 is LGHNA and CDR2 is YNFKEQ. With 4 bases removed from V and 0 bases from J, the gap between germline ends came to 13 bases. This CDR3 has 16 residues. The CDR3 DNA reads as TGTGCCAGCAGCCTGGTGAGGGGGTATAGCAATCAGCCCCAGCATTTT. Protein: CASSLVRGYSNQPQHF.

The V call is TRBV7-8, the J call TRBJ2-1; 9 bases are a match to TRBD1. CDR1 SGHVS and CDR2 FQNEAQ come from the germline V gene. Germline trimming cut 5 bases from V and 3 bases from J; bases unmatched to any gene: 8. The CDR3 sequence is 16 residues long. The CDR3 spells CASSTTRQGDYNEQFF. CDR3 DNA sequence: TGTGCCAGCAGCACAACCCGACAGGGGGACTACAATGAGCAGTTCTTC.

This chain uses TRBV5-4 with TRBJ2-4, with 7 bases matching TRBD2. Germline V lookup: CDR1 SGHNT, CDR2 YYREEE (reference sequence). V was pared by 4 bases and J by 2 bases, with 6 bases of the junction left unmatched. This CDR3 is built from 15 residues. The CDR3 DNA reads as TGTGCCAGCAGCACCATGGGACTAACCAAAAACATTCAGTACTTC. The encoded protein is CASSTMGLTKNIQYF.

At least ten counts were recorded for this clone. This sequence joins TRBV11-2 and TRBJ1-1; D remains ambiguous. With 0 bases removed from V and 5 bases from J, the gap between germline ends came to 13 bases. The CDR3 sequence is 15 residues long. CDR1 and CDR2 from the germline V gene are SGHAT and FQNNGV. CDR3 DNA sequence: TGTGCCAGCAGCTTAGAGGTGACGGTGGTGACTGAAGCTTTCTTT. Amino acids: CASSLEVTVVTEAFF. The variable domain in full, completed from reference TRBV11-2 and TRBJ1-1, reads EAGVAQSPRYKIIEKRQSVAFWCNPISGHATLYWYQQILGQGPKLLIQFQNNGVVDDSQLPKDRFSAERLKGVDSTLKIQPAKLEDSAVYLCASSLEVTVVTEAFFGQGTRLTVV.

The chain recombines TRBV29-1 with TRBJ2-5; D not resolved. Trimming removed 4 bases from V and 0 bases from J, with 6 bases in between. Looked up from germline, CDR1 is SQVTM and CDR2 is ANQGSEA. The CDR3 runs to 12 residues. The CDR3 nucleotides are TGCAGCGTTGTTAGAAACCAAGAGACCCAGTACTTC. Protein product: CSVVRNQETQYF.

The chain has TRBV19 and TRBJ1-1; maybe TRBD1 (5 bases). The V end lost 5 bases, the J end lost 1 base, and 17 bases lay between the germline ends. This CDR3 has 16 residues. The germline CDR1 and CDR2 sequences are LNHDA and SQIVND (reference sequence). The DNA of the CDR3 is TGTGCCAGTAGTTTCAGGTGGGGGGTGAGGAACACTGAAGCTTTCTTT. This translates into CASSFRWGVRNTEAFF.

The chain has TRBV7-9 and TRBJ1-5; D not certain. CDR3 length: 13 residues. Germline loops: CDR1 SEHNR, CDR2 FQNEAQ (reference sequence). Trimming shortened V by 1 base and J by 7 bases, and 8 bases separated the two germline ends. DNA of the CDR3: TGTGCCAGCAGCTTAGATAGCGGACAGCCCCAGCATTTT. Its translation: CASSLDSGQPQHF.

The chain uses TRBV6-6 and TRBJ2-7; the match to TRBD1 covers 7 bases. Germline assignment: CDR1 MNHNY and CDR2 SVGAGI (reference sequence). There are 14 residues in the CDR3. The J segment lost 2 bases and the V segment lost 6 bases, leaving 7 bases of the junction unmatched. The CDR3 reads CASSTTGATYEQYF. The CDR3 nucleotides read TGTGCCAGCAGCACTACAGGGGCAACCTACGAGCAGTACTTC.

There are many counts of this clone. The gene calls are TRBV30 and TRBJ1-4; D gene unclear. With 5 bases removed from V and 8 bases from J, the gap between germline ends came to 15 bases. Germline assignment: CDR1 GTSNPN and CDR2 SVGIG (reference sequence). The CDR3 loop spans 13 amino acids. CDR3 residues: CAWSRGLKEKLFF. CDR3 coding DNA: TGTGCCTGGTCCCGGGGATTGAAAGAAAAACTGTTTTTT.

The rearrangement links TRBV6-6 to TRBJ1-3; D might be TRBD1 (5 bases). The CDR3 runs 15 residues. The V end was cut by 7 bases, the J end by 0 bases, with 13 bases between. The germline V gene has CDR1 MNHNY and CDR2 SVGAGI (reference sequence). This chain's CDR3 is CASMGRTDSGNTIYF. In DNA, the CDR3 is TGTGCCAGCATGGGGCGGACGGACTCTGGAAACACCATATATTTT.

V gene TRBV30 combines with J gene TRBJ2-4; D unresolved. The V end was cut by 3 bases, the J end by 5 bases, with 5 bases between. The CDR3 spans 11 residues. CDR1 is GTSNPN and CDR2 is SVGIG in the germline V gene (reference sequence). The DNA for the CDR3 is TGTGCCTGGAGGCAGGAAAACATTCAGTACTTC. Its translation: CAWRQENIQYF. The variable domain in full, with the rest retrieved from reference TRBV30 and TRBJ2-4, is SQTIHQWPATLVQPVGSPLSLECTVEGTSNPNLYWYRQAAGRGLQLLFYSVGIGQISSEVPQNLSASRPQDRQFILSSKKLLLSDSGFYLCAWRQENIQYFGAGTRLSVL.

The chain carries TRBV30 and TRBJ2-3; possible D gene TRBD2, 6 bases. CDR3 length: 14 residues. Germline values: CDR1 GTSNPN, CDR2 SVGIG (reference sequence). V shed 3 bases and J shed 2 bases, with 12 bases lying between them. The CDR3 sequence: CAWRVGGTTDTQYF. The CDR3 DNA reads as TGTGCCTGGAGGGTAGGCGGGACCACAGATACGCAGTATTTT.

CDR3 sequence: CASSPPSIETQYF. CDR3 in DNA: TGTGCCAGCTCACCACCCTCGATAGAGACCCAGTACTTC. V usage is TRBV18 and J usage is TRBJ2-5; D is unresolved. V was trimmed by 0 bases and J by 4 bases, leaving 6 bases between them. The CDR3 covers 13 residues. The germline V gene encodes CDR1 KGHSH and CDR2 LQKENI. Variable domain in full (rest from reference TRBV18 and TRBJ2-5): NAGVMQNPRHLVRRRGQEARLRCSPMKGHSHVYWYRQLPEEGLKFMVYLQKENIIDESGMPKERFSAEFPKEGPSILRIQQVVRGDSAAYFCASSPPSIETQYFGPGTRLLVL.

Regarding this clone: Other DNA sequences in the same sample also yield this CDR3. V and J are TRBV9 and TRBJ2-5, with 10 bases that match TRBD2. Germline assignment: CDR1 SGDLS and CDR2 YYNGEE. Losses at the gene ends were 0 bases for V and 2 bases for J; bases not matched to a gene: 4. This CDR3 is built from 16 residues. This chain's CDR3 is CASSVALAGPQETQYF. The CDR3 DNA reads as TGTGCCAGCAGCGTAGCACTAGCGGGACCTCAAGAGACCCAGTACTTC.

Details on this clone: This same CDR3 is encoded by further DNA sequences in the sample. The chain carries TRBV5-1 and TRBJ2-7; 7 nucleotides agree with TRBD1. With V trimmed by 4 bases and J by 3 bases, 7 bases remained unmatched. The CDR3 loop spans 14 amino acids. CDR1 is SGHRS, CDR2 YFSETQ, per germline. The CDR3 DNA sequence: TGCGCCAGCAGCCGGAACAGGGGTAGCTACGAGCAGTACTTC. It yields the protein CASSRNRGSYEQYF.

The rearrangement links TRBV7-2 to TRBJ2-5, with 8 positions matching TRBD1. V was pared by 5 bases and J by 1 base, with 3 bases of the junction left unmatched. The V gene's germline CDR1 is SGHTA and CDR2 FQGNSA. The CDR3 is 14 amino acids. CDR3 protein: CASSAGTGQETQYF. As DNA, the CDR3 is TGTGCCAGCAGCGCGGGGACAGGCCAAGAGACCCAGTACTTC.

The chain employs TRBV28 and TRBJ1-2, with D hard to call. V shed 0 bases and J shed 0 bases, with 8 bases lying between them. The CDR3 consists of 15 residues. Germline V CDR1 and CDR2: MDHEN, SYDVKM. The DNA for the CDR3 is TGTGCCAGCAGTTTATGGTGGGCGACTAACTATGGCTACACCTTC. It specifies CASSLWWATNYGYTF.

Details on this clone: A much larger clone sits a single nucleotide away, making a read error possible. The rearrangement links TRBV19 to TRBJ1-2; the D is unclear. The CDR3 is 10 amino acids. V lost 5 bases and J 6 bases, leaving 4 bases between the germline ends. Germline V gene sequence: CDR1 LNHDA, CDR2 SQIVND (reference sequence). The CDR3 nucleotides are TGTGCCAGTAGTGGCGATGGCTACACCTTC. This gives the protein CASSGDGYTF. Full variable domain (remainder filled in from reference TRBV19 and TRBJ1-2): DGGITQSPKYLFRKEGQNVTLSCEQNLNHDAMYWYRQDPGQGLRLIYYSQIVNDFQKGDIAEGYSVSREKKESFPLTVTSAQKNPTAFYLCASSGDGYTFGSGTRLTVV.

J is TRBJ1-1 and V is TRBV5-4, with TRBD1 matching 8 bases. There are 13 residues in the CDR3. Germline-derived CDR1 and CDR2 are SGHNT and YYREEE (reference sequence). Losses at the gene ends were 2 bases for V and 11 bases for J; bases not matched to a gene: 8. The CDR3 protein is CASSFTGGEVAFF. The DNA for the CDR3 is TGTGCCAGCAGCTTCACAGGGGGTGAGGTCGCTTTCTTT. Looking up the rest from reference TRBV5-4 and TRBJ1-1 gives the full variable domain: ETGVTQSPTHLIKTRGQQVTLRCSSQSGHNTVSWYQQALGQGPQFIFQYYREEENGRGNFPPRFSGLQFPNYSSELNVNALELDDSALYLCASSFTGGEVAFFGQGTRLTVV.

This chain uses TRBV2 with TRBJ2-4; D remains ambiguous. V lost 2 bases to trimming and J lost 5 bases, with 7 bases between them. CDR3 size: 13 residues. From germline, CDR1 is SNHLY and CDR2 FYNNEI. CDR3 in DNA: TGTGCCAGCAGTGAACGGGCTCAAAACATTCAGTACTTC. Residues: CASSERAQNIQYF.